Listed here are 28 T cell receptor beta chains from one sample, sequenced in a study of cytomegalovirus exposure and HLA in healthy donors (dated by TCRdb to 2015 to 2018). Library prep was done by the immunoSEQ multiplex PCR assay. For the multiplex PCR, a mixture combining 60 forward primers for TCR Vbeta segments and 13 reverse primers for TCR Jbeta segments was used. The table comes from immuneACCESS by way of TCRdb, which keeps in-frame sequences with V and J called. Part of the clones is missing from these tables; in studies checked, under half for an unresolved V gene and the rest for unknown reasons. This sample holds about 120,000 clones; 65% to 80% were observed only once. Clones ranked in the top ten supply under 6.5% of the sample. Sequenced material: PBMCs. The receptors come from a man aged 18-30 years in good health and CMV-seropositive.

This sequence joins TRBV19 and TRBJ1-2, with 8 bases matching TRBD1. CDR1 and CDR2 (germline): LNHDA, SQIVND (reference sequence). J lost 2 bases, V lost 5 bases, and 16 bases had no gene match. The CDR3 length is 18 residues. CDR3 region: CASSQFRRRTGINYGYTF. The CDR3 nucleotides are TGTGCCAGTAGTCAGTTTAGAAGGCGGACAGGGATCAACTATGGCTACACCTTC.

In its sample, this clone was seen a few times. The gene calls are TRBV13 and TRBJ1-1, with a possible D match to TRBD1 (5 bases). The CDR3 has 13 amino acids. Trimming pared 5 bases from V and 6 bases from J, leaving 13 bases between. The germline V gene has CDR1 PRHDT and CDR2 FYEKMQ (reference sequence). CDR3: CASSLDSRPEAFF. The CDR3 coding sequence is TGTGCCAGCAGCCTCGACAGCCGCCCTGAAGCTTTCTTT.

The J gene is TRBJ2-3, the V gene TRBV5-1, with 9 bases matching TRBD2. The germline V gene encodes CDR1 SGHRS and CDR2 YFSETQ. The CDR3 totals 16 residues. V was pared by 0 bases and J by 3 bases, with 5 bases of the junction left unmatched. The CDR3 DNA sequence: TGCGCCAGCAGCTTGGGTTCAGCGGGAGGTACAGATACGCAGTATTTT. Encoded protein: CASSLGSAGGTDTQYF.

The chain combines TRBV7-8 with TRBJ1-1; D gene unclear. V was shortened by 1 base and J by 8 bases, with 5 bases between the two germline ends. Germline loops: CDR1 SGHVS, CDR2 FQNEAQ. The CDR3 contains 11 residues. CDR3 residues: CASSLDGEAFF. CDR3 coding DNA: TGTGCCAGCAGCTTAGACGGGGAAGCTTTCTTT.

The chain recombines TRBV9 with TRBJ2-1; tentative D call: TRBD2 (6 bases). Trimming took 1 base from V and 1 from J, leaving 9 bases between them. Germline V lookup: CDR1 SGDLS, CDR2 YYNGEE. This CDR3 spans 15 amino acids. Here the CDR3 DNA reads TGTGCCAGCAGCGTACTAGCGACTTCCTACAATGAGCAGTTCTTC. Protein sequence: CASSVLATSYNEQFF.

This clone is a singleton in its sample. The CDR3 region is CSVEATGHVNTEAFF. For the CDR3, the DNA is TGCAGCGTTGAAGCCACGGGACACGTGAACACTGAAGCTTTCTTT. The chain couples TRBV29-1 to TRBJ1-1; tentatively, D is TRBD1 (6 bases). Germline V gives CDR1 SQVTM, CDR2 ANQGSEA. The CDR3 contains 15 residues. Trimming removed 1 base from V and 0 bases from J, with 12 bases in between. Combining the CDR3 with reference TRBV29-1 and TRBJ1-1 gives the whole variable domain SAVISQKPSRDICQRGTSLTIQCQVDSQVTMMFWYRQQPGQSLTLIATANQGSEATYESGFVIDKFPISRPNLTFSTLTVSNMSPEDSSIYLCSVEATGHVNTEAFFGQGTRLTVV.

The CDR3 bases are TGTGCCAGCAGCAATAGACAGGGGAGGAACACTGAAGCTTTCTTT. It codes for CASSNRQGRNTEAFF. The rearrangement joins TRBV11-2 to TRBJ1-1; TRBD1 matches at 8 bases. Germline lookup yields CDR1 SGHAT and CDR2 FQNNGV. CDR3 size: 15 residues. The J segment lost 1 base and the V segment lost 5 bases, leaving 6 bases of the junction unmatched.

DNA for the CDR3: TGTGCCAGTAGTCGGACTGGGACAAACCAAGAGACCCAGTACTTC. Encoded protein: CASSRTGTNQETQYF. The chain employs TRBV19 and TRBJ2-5, with D possibly being TRBD1 (6 bases). The V and J ends lost 5 bases and 0 bases respectively, with 13 bases between them. Germline CDR1 LNHDA, CDR2 SQIVND (reference sequence). The CDR3 has 15 amino acids.

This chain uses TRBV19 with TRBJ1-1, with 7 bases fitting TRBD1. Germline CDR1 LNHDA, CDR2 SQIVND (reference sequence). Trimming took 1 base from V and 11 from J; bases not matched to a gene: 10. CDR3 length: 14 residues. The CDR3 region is CASSIGTGLKGAFF. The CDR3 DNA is TGTGCCAGTAGTATAGGGACAGGACTAAAAGGGGCTTTCTTT.

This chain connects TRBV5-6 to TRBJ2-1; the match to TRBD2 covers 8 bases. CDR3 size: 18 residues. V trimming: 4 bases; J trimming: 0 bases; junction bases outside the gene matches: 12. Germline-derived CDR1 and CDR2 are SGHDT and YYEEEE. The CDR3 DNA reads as TGTGCCAGCAGCGTTATCGGGGGGGGTCGCAGCTCCTACAATGAGCAGTTCTTC. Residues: CASSVIGGGRSSYNEQFF.

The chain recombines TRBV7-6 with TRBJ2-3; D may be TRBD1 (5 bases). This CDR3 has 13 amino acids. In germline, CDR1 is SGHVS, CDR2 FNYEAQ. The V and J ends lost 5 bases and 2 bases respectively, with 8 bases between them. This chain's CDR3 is CASSLDNTDTQYF. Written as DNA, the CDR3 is TGTGCCAGCAGCCTGGACAACACAGATACGCAGTATTTT. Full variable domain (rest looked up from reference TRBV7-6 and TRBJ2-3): GAGVSQSPRYKVTKRGQDVALRCDPISGHVSLYWYRQALGQGPEFLTYFNYEAQQDKSGLPNDRFSAERPEGSISTLTIQRTEQRDSAMYRCASSLDNTDTQYFGPGTRLTVL.

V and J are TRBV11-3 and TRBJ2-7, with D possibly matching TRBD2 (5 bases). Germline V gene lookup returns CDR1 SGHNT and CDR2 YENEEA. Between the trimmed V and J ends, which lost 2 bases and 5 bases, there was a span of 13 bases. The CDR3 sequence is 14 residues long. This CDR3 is CASSLSPGNDEQYF. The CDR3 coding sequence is TGTGCCAGCAGCTTATCCCCGGGGAACGACGAGCAGTACTTC.

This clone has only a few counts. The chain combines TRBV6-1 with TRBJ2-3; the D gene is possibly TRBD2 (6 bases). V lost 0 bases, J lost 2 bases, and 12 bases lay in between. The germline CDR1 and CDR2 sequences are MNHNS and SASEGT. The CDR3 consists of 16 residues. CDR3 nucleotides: TGTGCCAGCAGTGAAGCTGCCGGGGGTGACACAGATACGCAGTATTTT. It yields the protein CASSEAAGGDTDTQYF.

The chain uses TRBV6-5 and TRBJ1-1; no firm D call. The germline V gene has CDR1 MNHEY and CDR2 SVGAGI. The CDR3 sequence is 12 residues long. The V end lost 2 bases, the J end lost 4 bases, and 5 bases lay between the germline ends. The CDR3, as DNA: TGTGCCAGCAGTTACGAGCGCACTGAAGCTTTCTTT. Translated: CASSYERTEAFF.

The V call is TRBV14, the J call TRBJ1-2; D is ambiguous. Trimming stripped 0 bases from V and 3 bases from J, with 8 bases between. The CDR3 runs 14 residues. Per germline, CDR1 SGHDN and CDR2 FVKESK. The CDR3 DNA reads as TGTGCCAGCAGCCAAGATGCCGGTTACTATGGCTACACCTTC. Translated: CASSQDAGYYGYTF. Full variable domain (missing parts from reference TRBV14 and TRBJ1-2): EAGVTQFPSHSVIEKGQTVTLRCDPISGHDNLYWYRRVMGKEIKFLLHFVKESKQDESGMPNNRFLAERTGGTYSTLKVQPAELEDSGVYFCASSQDAGYYGYTFGSGTRLTVV.

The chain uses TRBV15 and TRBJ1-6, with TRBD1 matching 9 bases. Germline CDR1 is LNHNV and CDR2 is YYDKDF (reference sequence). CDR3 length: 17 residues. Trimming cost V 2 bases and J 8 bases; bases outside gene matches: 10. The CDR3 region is CATSRNTGTGRDSPLHF. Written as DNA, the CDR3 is TGTGCCACCAGCAGAAATACCGGGACAGGGCGTGATTCACCCCTCCACTTT.

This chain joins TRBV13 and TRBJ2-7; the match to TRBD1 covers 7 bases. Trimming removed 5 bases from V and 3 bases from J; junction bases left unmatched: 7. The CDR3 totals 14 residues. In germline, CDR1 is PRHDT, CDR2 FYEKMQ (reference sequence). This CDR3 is CASSIRQGDYEQYF. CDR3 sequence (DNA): TGTGCCAGCAGCATAAGACAGGGTGACTACGAGCAGTACTTC.

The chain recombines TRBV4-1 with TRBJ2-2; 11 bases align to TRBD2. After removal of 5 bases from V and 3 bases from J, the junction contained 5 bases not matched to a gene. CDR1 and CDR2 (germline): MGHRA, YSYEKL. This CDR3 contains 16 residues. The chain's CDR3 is CASSDELAGDTGELFF. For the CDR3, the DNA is TGCGCCAGCAGCGATGAACTAGCGGGAGACACCGGGGAGCTGTTTTTT.

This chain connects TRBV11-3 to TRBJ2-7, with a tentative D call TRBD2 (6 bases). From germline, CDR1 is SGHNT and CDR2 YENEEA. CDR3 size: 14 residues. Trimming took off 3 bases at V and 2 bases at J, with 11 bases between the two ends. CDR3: CASSFAGRPYEQYF. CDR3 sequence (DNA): TGTGCCAGCAGCTTTGCGGGACGGCCCTACGAGCAGTACTTC.

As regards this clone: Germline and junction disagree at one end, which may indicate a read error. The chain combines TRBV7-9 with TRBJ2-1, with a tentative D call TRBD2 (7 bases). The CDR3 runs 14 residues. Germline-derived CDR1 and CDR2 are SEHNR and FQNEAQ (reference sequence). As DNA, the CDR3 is TGTGCCAGCAACTTAGTTGGGGGGGGGCGGGAGCAGTTCTTC. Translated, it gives CASNLVGGGREQFF. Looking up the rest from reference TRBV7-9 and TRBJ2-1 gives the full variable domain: DTGVSQNPRHKITKRGQNVTFRCDPISEHNRLYWYRQTLGQGPEFLTYFQNEAQLEKSRLLSDRFSAERPKGSFSTLEIQRTEQGDSAMYLCASNLVGGGREQFFGPGTRLTVL.

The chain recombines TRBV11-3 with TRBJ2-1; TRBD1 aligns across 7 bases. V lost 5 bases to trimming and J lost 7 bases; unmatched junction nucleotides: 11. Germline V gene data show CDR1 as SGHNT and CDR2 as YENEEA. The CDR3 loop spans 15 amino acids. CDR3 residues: CASSTGQEVRNEQFF. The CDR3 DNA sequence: TGTGCCAGCAGCACCGGACAGGAAGTTCGGAATGAGCAGTTCTTC.

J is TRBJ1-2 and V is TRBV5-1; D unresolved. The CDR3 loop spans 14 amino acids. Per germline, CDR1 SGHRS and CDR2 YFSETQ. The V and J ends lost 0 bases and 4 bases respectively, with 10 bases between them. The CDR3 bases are TGCGCCAGCAGCTTGGCCCGGGATGCCTATGGCTACACCTTC. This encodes CASSLARDAYGYTF.

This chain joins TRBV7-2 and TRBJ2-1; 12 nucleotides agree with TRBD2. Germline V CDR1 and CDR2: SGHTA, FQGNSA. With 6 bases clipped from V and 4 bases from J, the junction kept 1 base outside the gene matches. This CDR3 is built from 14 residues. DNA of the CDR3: TGTGCCAGCAGGGGACTAGCGGGTTACAATGAGCAGTTCTTC. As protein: CASRGLAGYNEQFF. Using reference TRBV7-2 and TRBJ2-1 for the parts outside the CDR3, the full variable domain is GAGVSQSPSNKVTEKGKDVELRCDPISGHTALYWYRQSLGQGLEFLIYFQGNSAPDKSGLPSDRFSAERTGGSVSTLTIQRTQQEDSAVYLCASRGLAGYNEQFFGPGTRLTVL.

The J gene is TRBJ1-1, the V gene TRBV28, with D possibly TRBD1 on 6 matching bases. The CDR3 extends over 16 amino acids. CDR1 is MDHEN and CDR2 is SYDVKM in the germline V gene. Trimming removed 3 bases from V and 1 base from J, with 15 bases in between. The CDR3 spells CASSFEEDSANTEAFF. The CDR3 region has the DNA TGTGCCAGCAGTTTTGAGGAGGACAGCGCGAACACTGAAGCTTTCTTT. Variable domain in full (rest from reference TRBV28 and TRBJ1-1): DVKVTQSSRYLVKRTGEKVFLECVQDMDHENMFWYRQDPGLGLRLIYFSYDVKMKEKGDIPEGYSVSREKKERFSLILESASTNQTSMYLCASSFEEDSANTEAFFGQGTRLTVV.

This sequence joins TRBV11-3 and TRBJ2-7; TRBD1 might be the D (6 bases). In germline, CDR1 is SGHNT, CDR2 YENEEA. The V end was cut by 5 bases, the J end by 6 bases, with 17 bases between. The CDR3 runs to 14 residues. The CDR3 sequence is CASSRGKGSGEQYF. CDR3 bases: TGTGCCAGCAGCAGGGGGAAAGGATCTGGCGAGCAGTACTTC. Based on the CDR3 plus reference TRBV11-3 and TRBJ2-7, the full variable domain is EAGVVQSPRYKIIEKKQPVAFWCNPISGHNTLYWYLQNLGQGPELLIRYENEEAVDDSQLPKDRFSAERLKGVDSTLKIQPAELGDSAVYLCASSRGKGSGEQYFGPGTRLTVT.

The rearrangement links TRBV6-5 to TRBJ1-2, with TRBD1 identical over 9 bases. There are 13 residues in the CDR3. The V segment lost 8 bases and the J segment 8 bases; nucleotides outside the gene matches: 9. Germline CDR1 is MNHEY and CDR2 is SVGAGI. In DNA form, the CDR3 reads TGTGCCAGCGCCCAACAGGGGGCGCGGGGCTACACCTTC. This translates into CASAQQGARGYTF.

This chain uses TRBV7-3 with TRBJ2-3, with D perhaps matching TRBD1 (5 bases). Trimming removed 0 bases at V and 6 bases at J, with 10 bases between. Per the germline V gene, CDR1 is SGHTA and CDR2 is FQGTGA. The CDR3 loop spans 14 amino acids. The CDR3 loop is CASSLTQGWDTQYF. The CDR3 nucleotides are TGTGCCAGCAGCTTAACGCAGGGATGGGATACGCAGTATTTT. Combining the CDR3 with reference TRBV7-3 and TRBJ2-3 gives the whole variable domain GAGVSQTPSNKVTEKGKYVELRCDPISGHTALYWYRQSLGQGPEFLIYFQGTGAADDSGLPNDRFFAVRPEGSVSTLKIQRTERGDSAVYLCASSLTQGWDTQYFGPGTRLTVL.

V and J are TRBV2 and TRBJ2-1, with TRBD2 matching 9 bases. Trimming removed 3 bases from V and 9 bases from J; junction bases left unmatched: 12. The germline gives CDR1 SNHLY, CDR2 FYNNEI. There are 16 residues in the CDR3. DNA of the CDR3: TGTGCCAGCAGTGATACGGGTGGTAGCGGGAGCGGTGAGCAGTTCTTC. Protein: CASSDTGGSGSGEQFF.